This note documents a single T cell receptor (beta chain) sequence. It lacks a known antigen. Within one base of it there is no much larger clone, and no base qualities were kept. Participants in the prospective study were aged about 18 to 90 years, lived in 20 to 25 United States geographic areas, and enrolled through a virtual design. In the prospective study, participants were assigned to cohorts based on the clinical history participants reported in a screening survey and a study questionnaire. A participant counted as exposed if, within 2 weeks of entering the study, that participant had been in contact with someone who had a PCR-confirmed or clinician-diagnosed COVID-19 case. Mobile phlebotomists in the prospective study collected whole blood, serum and a nasopharyngeal or oropharyngeal swab from every participant. Over a 2-month period, participants in the prospective study had the option of providing additional blood draws and questionnaires. Blood samples from the prospective study were shipped frozen or at room temperature prior to DNA extraction.

The entry originates in a study of blood T cell repertoires in COVID-19 (dated by TCRdb to 2020 to 2022). With respect to the entire study: The collaborator samples originated in the United States, Italy and Spain and spanned the acute and convalescent phases of COVID-19. Nearly every sample came with metadata listing a de-identified subject ID, COVID-19 status, age in years and sex. HLA class I and class II types, where available, came from metadata supplied by the sample provider rather than from assay-based typing. Samples were obtained from the ongoing ImmuneRACE study (first 160 participants) and from 950 to 1,500 subjects provided by 6 global collaborators. The dataset comprised deeply sampled blood TCRbeta repertoires from subjects exposed to, actively infected with, or recovered from COVID-19. A freely available public database, intended as a resource for researchers studying the immune response to SARS-CoV-2, is where the repertoires were released. The material from the prospective study consisted of cDNA or gDNA derived from T cells, B-cell-depleted T cells, or PBMCs.

TCRbeta CDR3 regions were amplified from genomic DNA by means of the immunoSEQ Assay, a bias-controlled multiplex PCR. The study's processing was this. The number of nucleated cells in each sample was estimated from the amplification of reference gene primers within the assay. To quantify the absolute abundance of each unique TCRbeta CDR3 rearrangement, sequence reads were collapsed and filtered. For each sample, productive Simpson clonality was calculated as the square root of Simpson's diversity index over productive rearrangements. TCRdb provides this immuneACCESS table in a form limited to in-frame rearrangements. Some clones are lacking; in checked studies, under half of them reflect an unresolved V gene, and why the rest are absent is not known. The V and J calls and clone size are taken from that table; D and trimming were inferred from the DNA. The sample data list around 400,000 clones, and approximately 90% of these were observed just once. The top ten constitute about 0.9% of the sample.

Findings and caveats that apply to the study as a whole: Clinical and demographic metadata were provided uncurated, with the amount varying by source and participant.

Trimming at the junction amounts to 0 bases on V and 3 bases on J, and the germline ends lie 11 bases apart. Its CDR3 holds 15 amino acids, cysteine through phenylalanine. Solely the CDR3 DNA is kept, with 45 bases framed from the first base. The germline V gene (reference sequence) specifies SGHNT as CDR1 and YYREEE as CDR2. The receptor was derived from a woman in her 40s who had been exposed to COVID-19. The specimen sequenced was PBMCs or T cells enriched from blood (not recorded which). This sequence uses TRBV5-4 and TRBJ2-3, and the D gene may be TRBD2, 6 bases matching. The sequenced DNA: TGTGCCAGCAGCTTGGGCCCCCGGGGGACAGATACGCAGTATTTT. This sequence encodes CASSLGPRGTDTQYF.